These 31 T cell receptor beta chains came from one sample sequenced in a study of blood T cells in healthy people across ages. Combining a sample-barcoded 5' primer with a J-beta primer mix, a second PCR ran for roughly 7 to 12 cycles. MiXCR, applied by TCRdb to the 5' RACE reads, yields one record per CDR3 protein. The sample consists of under 2,000,000 distinct CDR3 sequences, about 49% of them appearing once. The sequenced sample was blood. The source of these receptors is a woman between 40 and 55 years old in good health.

The chain combines TRBV19 with TRBJ2-5; TRBD1 agrees at 9 bases. The J call is doubtful: the DNA matches TRBJ2-7 better. The CDR3 covers 16 residues. The germline V gene encodes CDR1 LNHDA and CDR2 SQIVND (reference sequence). The CDR3 loop reads CASSPIPGQGINEQYF. CDR3 bases: TGTGCCAGTAGTCCAATACCGGGACAGGGCATTAACGAGCAGTACTTC.

V and J are TRBV27 and TRBJ2-7; TRBD1 matches at 9 bases. The CDR3 length is 20 residues. Germline lookup yields CDR1 MNHEY and CDR2 SMNVEV (reference sequence). J gave up 3 bases and V 2 bases, and 20 bases lay outside the gene matches. CDR3 sequence: CASSLVLPLSGTGSGYEQYF. CDR3 nucleotide sequence: TGTGCCAGCAGTTTAGTACTACCTCTCTCTGGGACAGGGTCGGGCTACGAGCAGTACTTC.

Worth noting for this clonotype: The DNA is left out, because the CDR3 cannot be placed on it with certainty; the CDR3 is given as TCRdb lists it. The V gene is TRBV20-1, the J gene TRBJ1-2; the table's TRBD1 call for D was not verified on the DNA. The CDR3 is 14 residues long, ends included. Germline V gene sequence: CDR1 DFQATT, CDR2 SNEGSKA (reference sequence). The CDR3 sequence is CSAQVGAGSPRNTF.

On this clonotype itself: One end of the junction does not line up with germline, which may come from a read error. This chain joins TRBV25-1 and TRBJ2-5; 7 bases are a match to TRBD2. CDR1 and CDR2 (germline): MGHDK, SYGVNS. This CDR3 is 14 amino acids long. The chain's CDR3 is CASIESGGWNEQYF. The CDR3 DNA sequence: TGTGCCAGCATTGAATCGGGGGGTTGGAATGAGCAGTACTTC.

Regarding this clonotype: At one of its ends the junction is not consistent with the germline gene, which may arise from a read error. The chain recombines TRBV18 with TRBJ2-3; D gene uncertain. This CDR3 is 12 amino acids long. Germline V gene lookup returns CDR1 KGHSH and CDR2 LQKENI. In DNA, the CDR3 is TGTGCCAGCGCACCAGTAGCAGATACGCAGTATTTT. Its translation is CASAPVADTQYF. Variable domain in full (rest from reference TRBV18 and TRBJ2-3): NAGVMQNPRHLVRRRGQEARLRCSPMKGHSHVYWYRQLPEEGLKFMVYLQKENIIDESGMPKERFSAEFPKEGPSILRIQQVVRGDSAAYFCASAPVADTQYFGPGTRLTVL.

This clonotype was found once. The chain links TRBV6-5 to TRBJ2-5; 8 nucleotides align to TRBD2. CDR1 is MNHEY and CDR2 is SVGAGI in the germline V gene. The J segment lost 4 bases and the V segment lost 5 bases, leaving 9 bases of the junction unmatched. The CDR3 runs 15 residues. The CDR3, as DNA: TGTGCCAGCAGTACCGGAGGACTAGCTGGAGAGACCCAGTACTTC. Protein sequence: CASSTGGLAGETQYF.

J is TRBJ2-1 and V is TRBV7-9; D gene uncertain. The length of the CDR3 is 13 residues. Germline V CDR1 and CDR2: SEHNR, FQNEAQ (reference sequence). V lost 1 base and J 10 bases, leaving 11 bases between the germline ends. CDR3 region: CASSLGVNREQFF. CDR3 sequence (DNA): TGTGCCAGCAGCTTAGGGGTTAACCGGGAGCAGTTCTTC.

This chain links TRBV20-1 with TRBJ1-6; a weak D match, TRBD1 (6 bases). The V gene lost 0 bases and the J gene lost 4 bases, with 19 bases spanning the gap. Germline CDR1 reads DFQATT; CDR2 reads SNEGSKA (reference sequence). The CDR3 totals 18 residues. DNA of the CDR3: TGCAGTGCTAGAGATCGGGACGGGGGCATTTTATATAATTCACCCCTCCACTTT. This sequence encodes CSARDRDGGILYNSPLHF.

The gene calls are TRBV29-1 and TRBJ2-5; 7 nucleotides line up with TRBD2. V shed 0 bases, J shed 4 bases, and the junction held 14 bases outside the gene matches. Germline assignment: CDR1 SQVTM and CDR2 ANQGSEA. This CDR3 has 17 residues. The CDR3 DNA is TGCAGCGTTGAAGATCCGTGGGCAAGCGGGGTAATAGAGACCCAGTACTTC. It yields the protein CSVEDPWASGVIETQYF.

The V call is TRBV4-3, the J call TRBJ2-5, with 7 bases fitting TRBD2. This CDR3 has 17 residues. The germline CDR1 and CDR2 sequences are LGHNA and YSLEER. J was trimmed by 2 bases and V by 0 bases; bases with no gene match: 9. CDR3 sequence (DNA): TGCGCCAGCAGCCAAGATCTTCCCCCGCGGGGGCAAGAGACCCAGTACTTC. Encoded protein: CASSQDLPPRGQETQYF.

The sample holds many counts of this clonotype. For the CDR3, the DNA is TGTGCCAGCAGTTTTTACAGCTCTGGGGCCAACGTCCTGACTTTC. Translation gives CASSFYSSGANVLTF. V usage is TRBV12-3 or TRBV12-4 and J usage is TRBJ2-6; D gene unclear. CDR3 length equals 15 residues. V dropped 3 bases and J dropped 0 bases, with 6 bases sitting between them.

The chain uses TRBV7-9 and TRBJ2-7; D is possibly TRBD1 (7 bases). Germline V gives CDR1 SEHNR, CDR2 FQNEAQ (reference sequence). V was pared by 2 bases and J by 5 bases, with 13 bases between. This CDR3 contains 14 residues. CDR3 sequence: CASSLLSGGHEQYF. The DNA of the CDR3 is TGTGCCAGCAGCTTATTGTCAGGGGGGCACGAGCAGTACTTC.

The rearrangement uses TRBV20-1 and TRBJ2-3; 11 nucleotides line up with TRBD1. Looked up from germline, CDR1 is DFQATT and CDR2 is SNEGSKA (reference sequence). The CDR3 covers 14 residues. V gave up 6 bases and J gave up 2 bases; unmatched junction bases: 4. This chain's CDR3 is CSAKDRGHTDTQYF. CDR3 coding DNA: TGCAGTGCGAAGGACAGGGGGCACACAGATACGCAGTATTTT.

The J gene is TRBJ2-3, the V gene TRBV11-3; 9 bases line up with TRBD2. V trimming: 4 bases; J trimming: 0 bases; junction bases outside the gene matches: 5. Germline assignment: CDR1 SGHNT and CDR2 YENEEA. This CDR3 comprises 16 residues. In DNA, the CDR3 is TGTGCCAGCAGCTCCTCTAGCGGGATTAGCACAGATACGCAGTATTTT. It encodes CASSSSSGISTDTQYF.

The chain joins TRBV20-1 to TRBJ2-1; 8 bases fit TRBD2. Judging by the DNA end, TRBJ2-7 fits better; the J call may be wrong. The CDR3 is 14 residues long. Germline CDR1 is DFQATT and CDR2 is SNEGSKA (reference sequence). CDR3 sequence reads: CSASGGAYYNEQYF. CDR3 in DNA: TGCAGTGCTAGCGGGGGGGCCTACTACAATGAGCAGTACTTC.

The chain joins TRBV13 to TRBJ1-2; D call uncertain. Trimming pared 5 bases from V and 8 bases from J, leaving 12 bases between. Germline V gene lookup returns CDR1 PRHDT and CDR2 FYEKMQ (reference sequence). CDR3 length: 12 residues. This CDR3 reads CASSHSLNGYTF. Here the CDR3 DNA reads TGTGCCAGCAGCCACTCATTGAACGGCTACACCTTC.

This clonotype was seen more than once but under ten times. The gene calls are TRBV27 and TRBJ2-5, with D hard to call. V shed 5 bases and J shed 13 bases, with 14 bases lying between them. CDR1 and CDR2 (germline): MNHEY, SMNVEV (reference sequence). The CDR3 extends over 11 amino acids. DNA for the CDR3: TGTGCCAGCAGTGAAGGGCCCCTCAGGTACTTC. Amino acid sequence: CASSEGPLRYF.

This clonotype has a handful of counts. The J gene is TRBJ2-3, the V gene TRBV5-1; D gene uncertain. Trimming shortened V by 0 bases and J by 2 bases, and 13 bases separated the two germline ends. Per the germline V gene, CDR1 is SGHRS and CDR2 is YFSETQ. This CDR3 region has 16 residues. DNA of the CDR3: TGCGCCAGCAGCTTGGCCGCAAGCGCCTACACAGATACGCAGTATTTT. Translation gives CASSLAASAYTDTQYF. The full variable domain, with the rest looked up from reference TRBV5-1 and TRBJ2-3, is KAGVTQTPRYLIKTRGQQVTLSCSPISGHRSVSWYQQTPGQGLQFLFEYFSETQRNKGNFPGRFSGRQFSNSRSEMNVSTLELGDSALYLCASSLAASAYTDTQYFGPGTRLTVL.

This clonotype was observed a handful of times. The chain joins TRBV7-9 to TRBJ2-3; 11 nucleotides line up with TRBD2. Trimming cost V 7 bases and J 4 bases; bases outside gene matches: 4. The CDR3 totals 14 residues. Germline V gene sequence: CDR1 SEHNR, CDR2 FQNEAQ (reference sequence). The CDR3 reads CASTVLAGADTQYF. The CDR3 DNA reads as TGTGCCAGCACCGTACTAGCGGGGGCAGATACGCAGTATTTT.

This clonotype has a handful of counts. This chain uses TRBV6-2 or TRBV6-3 with TRBJ2-5; 12 nucleotides line up with TRBD2. Trimming cost V 7 bases and J 0 bases; bases outside gene matches: 9. The germline gives CDR1 MNHEY, CDR2 SVGEGT. The length of the CDR3 is 17 residues. CDR3 protein: CASIRAWTSGDQETQYF. The CDR3 DNA follows: TGTGCCAGCATCCGAGCCTGGACTAGCGGGGACCAAGAGACCCAGTACTTC.

As to this clonotype: At one boundary the junction diverges from the germline segment, which might be a read error. The rearrangement joins TRBV10-3 to TRBJ2-5, with D possibly called TRBD1 or TRBD2 (5 bases each). The end of the DNA fits TRBJ2-7 better, so the J call may be wrong. Germline V lookup: CDR1 ENHRY, CDR2 SYGVKD. The CDR3 spans 13 residues. This CDR3 is CAVSEGTPREQYF. In DNA, the CDR3 is TGTGCCGTCAGTGAGGGGACCCCTCGCGAGCAGTACTTC.

The CDR3 sequence: CASRQYRTGVDYGYTF. CDR3 sequence (DNA): TGTGCCAGCAGACAGTACCGGACAGGCGTTGACTATGGCTACACCTTC. J is TRBJ1-2 and V is TRBV3-1; 7 bases fit TRBD1. V lost 6 bases to trimming and J lost 3 bases; unmatched junction nucleotides: 13. The CDR3 spans 16 residues. CDR1 and CDR2 (germline): LGHDT, YNNKEL (reference sequence).

The V gene is TRBV7-8, the J gene TRBJ2-1; 8 nucleotides agree with TRBD1. This CDR3 spans 13 amino acids. Germline V gives CDR1 SGHVS, CDR2 FQNEAQ. Unmatched junction bases numbered 4, after V lost 5 bases and J lost 7 bases. The CDR3 sequence: CASSRTGWNEQFF. The DNA of the CDR3 is TGTGCCAGCAGCCGGACAGGGTGGAATGAGCAGTTCTTC.

This clonotype appeared a few times. The gene calls are TRBV7-9 and TRBJ2-1, with TRBD2 as a possible D gene (6 bases). Per the germline V gene, CDR1 is SEHNR and CDR2 is FQNEAQ (reference sequence). The CDR3 is 14 residues long. The ends were cut back, 2 bases at V and 9 bases at J, with 14 bases in the middle. CDR3 sequence reads: CASSLYEGRGEQFF. DNA of the CDR3: TGTGCCAGCAGCTTATACGAAGGGCGGGGTGAGCAGTTCTTC.

The chain links TRBV18 to TRBJ2-5, with 9 bases fitting TRBD2. The V gene's germline CDR1 is KGHSH and CDR2 LQKENI. This CDR3 comprises 16 residues. The V gene end was trimmed by 3 bases and the J gene end by 2 bases; junction bases not matched to a gene: 7. The CDR3 DNA reads as TGTGCCAGCTCACCCCTAAGCGGGGGGTTACAAGAGACCCAGTACTTC. It encodes CASSPLSGGLQETQYF.

The chain recombines TRBV4-1 with TRBJ1-2; D is unclear. The germline CDR1 and CDR2 sequences are MGHRA and YSYEKL. Trimming cost V 0 bases and J 0 bases, with 11 bases left between them. CDR3 size: 16 residues. CDR3 amino acids: CASSQEFPDSNYGYTF. CDR3 coding DNA: TGCGCCAGCAGCCAAGAGTTTCCGGATTCTAACTATGGCTACACCTTC.

V gene TRBV10-1 combines with J gene TRBJ2-4; perhaps TRBD2 as D (6 bases). Germline V gene lookup returns CDR1 WNHNN and CDR2 SYGVQD (reference sequence). The CDR3 has 14 amino acids. Trimming took off 0 bases at V and 8 bases at J, with 11 bases between the two ends. The CDR3 sequence is CASSESGREDIQYF. CDR3 DNA: TGCGCCAGCAGTGAGTCGGGCAGGGAGGACATTCAGTACTTC.

There are many counts of this clonotype. The J gene is TRBJ2-7, the V gene TRBV13; D may correspond to TRBD1 or TRBD2 (5 bases each). The germline V and J ends were trimmed by 4 bases and 0 bases, with 10 bases remaining between them. The length of the CDR3 is 14 residues. The V gene's germline CDR1 is PRHDT and CDR2 FYEKMQ (reference sequence). CDR3 coding DNA: TGTGCCAGCAGCTCGGGGACGGACTCCTACGAGCAGTACTTC. Its protein product is CASSSGTDSYEQYF.

For this clonotype: Its ends do not fully match the called genes, so a read error is possible. The chain has TRBV6-1 and TRBJ2-1; D possibly corresponds to TRBD2 (7 bases). The CDR3 loop spans 19 amino acids. Germline V gene data show CDR1 as MNHNS and CDR2 as SASEGT. Written as DNA, the CDR3 is TGTGCCGGCAGTGAAGTCCCCAGGTTGTTAAGGGGGGGCCTCAATGAGCAGTTCTTC. Its protein product is CAGSEVPRLLRGGLNEQFF.

The chain employs TRBV9 and TRBJ1-2; 12 positions agree with TRBD1. Losses at the gene ends were 3 bases for V and 5 bases for J; bases not matched to a gene: 5. Germline CDR1 is SGDLS and CDR2 is YYNGEE. This CDR3 region has 15 residues. DNA for the CDR3: TGTGCCAGCAGCGCGCCGGGACAGGGGGCGTATGGCTACACCTTC. The encoded protein is CASSAPGQGAYGYTF.

The gene calls are TRBV25-1 and TRBJ2-1, with D possibly TRBD2 on 6 matching bases. The CDR3 contains 12 residues. CDR1 MGHDK and CDR2 SYGVNS come from the germline V gene. The ends were cut back, 0 bases at V and 12 bases at J, with 9 bases in the middle. CDR3 in amino acids: CASSEYPGGQFF. The DNA of the CDR3 is TGTGCCAGCAGTGAATATCCCGGGGGGCAGTTCTTC.